Below, one T cell receptor (beta chain) is given with its context. The antigen is unknown. The CDR3 is 16 residues long. Germline CDR1 and CDR2: SGHTA and FQGNSA. V dropped 2 bases and J dropped 6 bases, with 18 bases sitting between them. This sample is drawn from a study of chemoradiotherapy in HPV16-positive cancers. Study-wide background: Candidate HPV-specific T-cell clones and common TCR motifs came from functional assays in two HPV16-positive patients.

Study-wide findings and caveats: HPV-responsive T-cell expansion during chemoradiotherapy was linked to improved recurrence-free survival in HPV16-positive patients.

Method: immunoSEQ multiplex PCR; TCRdb's copy keeps in-frame clones and lacks some. This sample yields 2,500 to 3,000 clones, of which about 83% are seen a single time; about 4% belongs to the top ten. Over chemoradiotherapy, repertoires were sampled more than once. The starting material was tumor tissue, obtained from a patient who underwent chemoradiotherapy. The origin of this receptor is a human donor with HPV-associated anogenital cancer. The rearrangement joins TRBV7-2 to TRBJ2-3; D is possibly TRBD1 (6 bases). The CDR3 DNA is TGTGCCAGCAGCTTAAATTCCAGGGGCGACGGGGATACGCAGTATTTT. Translated, it gives CASSLNSRGDGDTQYF.